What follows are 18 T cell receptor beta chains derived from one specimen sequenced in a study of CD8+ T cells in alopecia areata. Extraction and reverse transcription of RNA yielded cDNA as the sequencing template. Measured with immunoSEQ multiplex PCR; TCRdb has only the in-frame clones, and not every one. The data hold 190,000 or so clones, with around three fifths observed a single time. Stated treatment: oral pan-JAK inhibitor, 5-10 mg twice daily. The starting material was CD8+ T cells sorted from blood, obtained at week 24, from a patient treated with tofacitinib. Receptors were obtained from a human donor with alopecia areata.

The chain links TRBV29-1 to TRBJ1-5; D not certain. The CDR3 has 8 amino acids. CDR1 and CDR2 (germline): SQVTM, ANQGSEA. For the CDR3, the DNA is TGCGGTAAGCAGCCCCAGCATTTT. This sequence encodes CGKQPQHF.

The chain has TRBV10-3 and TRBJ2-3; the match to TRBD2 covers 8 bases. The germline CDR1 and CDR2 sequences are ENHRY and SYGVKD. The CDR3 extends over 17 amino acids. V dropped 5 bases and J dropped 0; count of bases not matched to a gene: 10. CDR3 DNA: TGTGCCATCAGTCCCGCGGGGGGCTCGGAGAGCACAGATACGCAGTATTTT. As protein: CAISPAGGSESTDTQYF.

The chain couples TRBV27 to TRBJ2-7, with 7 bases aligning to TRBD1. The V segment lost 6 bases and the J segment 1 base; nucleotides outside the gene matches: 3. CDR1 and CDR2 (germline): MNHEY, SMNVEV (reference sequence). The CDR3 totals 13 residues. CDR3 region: CASRTGRSYEQYF. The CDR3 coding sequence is TGTGCCAGCAGGACAGGGCGATCCTACGAGCAGTACTTC.

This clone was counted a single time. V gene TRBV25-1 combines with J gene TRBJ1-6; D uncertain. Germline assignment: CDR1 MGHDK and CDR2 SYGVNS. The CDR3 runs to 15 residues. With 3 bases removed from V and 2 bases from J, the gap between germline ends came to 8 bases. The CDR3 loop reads CASSDFGPYNSPLHF. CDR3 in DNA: TGTGCCAGCAGTGACTTCGGACCCTATAATTCACCCCTCCACTTT.

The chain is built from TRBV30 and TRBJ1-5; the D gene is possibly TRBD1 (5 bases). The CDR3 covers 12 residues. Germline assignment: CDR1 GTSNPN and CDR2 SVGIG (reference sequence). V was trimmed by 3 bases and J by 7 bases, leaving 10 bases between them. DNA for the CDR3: TGTGCCTGGAGAGGGACCGGGCAGCCCCAGCATTTT. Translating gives CAWRGTGQPQHF.

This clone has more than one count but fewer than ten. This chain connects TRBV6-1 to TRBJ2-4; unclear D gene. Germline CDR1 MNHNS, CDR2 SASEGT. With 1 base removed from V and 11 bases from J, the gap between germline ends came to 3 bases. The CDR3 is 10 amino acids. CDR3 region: CASSEGLQYF. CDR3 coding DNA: TGTGCCAGCAGTGAAGGGCTTCAGTACTTC.

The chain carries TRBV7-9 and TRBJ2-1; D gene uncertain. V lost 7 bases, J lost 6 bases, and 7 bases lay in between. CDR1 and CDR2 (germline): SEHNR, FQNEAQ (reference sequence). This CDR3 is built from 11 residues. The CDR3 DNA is TGTGCCAGCATTGAGTTCAATGAGCAGTTCTTC. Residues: CASIEFNEQFF.

The CDR3 is CASRGQGNNEQFF. The CDR3, as DNA: TGTGCCTCGCGGGGGCAGGGGAATAATGAGCAGTTCTTC. This chain connects TRBV5-6 to TRBJ2-1, with D tentatively TRBD2 (7 bases). Deletions cut 10 bases from V and 7 bases from J, with 18 bases between. From germline, CDR1 is SGHDT and CDR2 YYEEEE. The CDR3 covers 13 residues.

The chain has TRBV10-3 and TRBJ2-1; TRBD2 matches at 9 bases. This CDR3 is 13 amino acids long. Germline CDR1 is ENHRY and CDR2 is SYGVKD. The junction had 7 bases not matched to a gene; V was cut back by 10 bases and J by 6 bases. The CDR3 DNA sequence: TGTGCCACCACGGCGGGGGGGCTCAATGAGCAGTTCTTC. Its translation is CATTAGGLNEQFF.

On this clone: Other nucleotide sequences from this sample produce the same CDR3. CDR3 region: CASKGREQFF. The CDR3 DNA sequence: TGTGCCAGCAAGGGGCGTGAGCAGTTCTTC. The V gene is TRBV2, the J gene TRBJ2-1; a weak D match, TRBD1 (5 bases). Trimming pared 7 bases from V and 9 bases from J, leaving 7 bases between. From germline, CDR1 is SNHLY and CDR2 FYNNEI. The CDR3 is 10 residues long.

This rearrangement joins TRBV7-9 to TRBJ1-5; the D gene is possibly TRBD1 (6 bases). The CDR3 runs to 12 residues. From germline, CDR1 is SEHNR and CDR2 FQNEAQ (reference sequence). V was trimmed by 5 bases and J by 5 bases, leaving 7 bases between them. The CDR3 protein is CASSPGDQPQHF. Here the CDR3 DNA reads TGTGCCAGCAGCCCAGGGGATCAGCCCCAGCATTTT.

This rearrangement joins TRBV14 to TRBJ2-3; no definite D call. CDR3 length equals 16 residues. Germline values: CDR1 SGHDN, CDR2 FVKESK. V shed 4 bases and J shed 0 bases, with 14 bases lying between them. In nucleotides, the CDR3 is TGTGCCAGCAGCCGCGCGCTTACTTCTAGCACAGATACGCAGTATTTT. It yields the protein CASSRALTSSTDTQYF.

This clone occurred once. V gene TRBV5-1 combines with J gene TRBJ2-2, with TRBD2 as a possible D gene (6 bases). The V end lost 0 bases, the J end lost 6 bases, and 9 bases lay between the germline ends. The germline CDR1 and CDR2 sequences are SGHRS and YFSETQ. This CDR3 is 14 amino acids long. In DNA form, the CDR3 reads TGCGCCAGCAGCTTGGCCGGGGGTGCCGGGGAGCTGTTTTTT. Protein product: CASSLAGGAGELFF.

The CDR3: CASSLFSPSYIQETQYF. DNA of the CDR3: TGTGCCAGCAGTTTATTTTCTCCATCTTACATCCAAGAGACCCAGTACTTC. The rearrangement joins TRBV27 to TRBJ2-5; no reliable D call. This CDR3 spans 17 amino acids. The V gene's germline CDR1 is MNHEY and CDR2 SMNVEV (reference sequence). Trimming took 1 base from V and 1 from J, leaving 16 bases between them.

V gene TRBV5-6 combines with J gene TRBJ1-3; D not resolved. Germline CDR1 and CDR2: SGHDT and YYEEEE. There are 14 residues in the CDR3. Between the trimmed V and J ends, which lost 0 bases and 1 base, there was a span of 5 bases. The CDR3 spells CASSLGRSGNTIYF. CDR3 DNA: TGTGCCAGCAGCTTGGGACGTTCTGGAAACACCATATATTTT.

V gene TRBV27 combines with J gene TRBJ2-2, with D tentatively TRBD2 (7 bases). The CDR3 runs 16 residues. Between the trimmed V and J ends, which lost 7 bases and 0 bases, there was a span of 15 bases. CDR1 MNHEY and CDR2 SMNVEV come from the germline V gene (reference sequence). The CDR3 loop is CASTWGGGTNTGELFF. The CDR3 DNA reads TGTGCCAGCACCTGGGGAGGGGGAACGAACACCGGGGAGCTGTTTTTT.

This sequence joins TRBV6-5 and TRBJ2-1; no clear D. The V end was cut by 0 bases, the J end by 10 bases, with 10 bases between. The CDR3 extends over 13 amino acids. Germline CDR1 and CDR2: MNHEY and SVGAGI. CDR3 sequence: CASSYSQSREQFF. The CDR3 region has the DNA TGTGCCAGCAGTTACTCCCAATCAAGAGAGCAGTTCTTC.

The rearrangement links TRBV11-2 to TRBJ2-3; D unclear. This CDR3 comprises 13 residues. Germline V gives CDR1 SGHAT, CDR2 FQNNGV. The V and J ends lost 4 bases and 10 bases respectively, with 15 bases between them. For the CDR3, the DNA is TGTGCCAGCAGCTCACTACCAGACCGTGCGCAGTATTTT. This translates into CASSSLPDRAQYF.